A selection of T cell receptor beta chains follows, all from one sample in a study of identifying expanded T cells in peripheral blood. TCRdb's table, derived via immunoSEQ multiplex PCR, lists solely in-frame clones and lacks some. Of about 53,000 clones listed, over 80% are singletons. Sequencing was done on a sample of blood. The receptor set was obtained from a person aged 18 to 70 in good health. Both conserved end residues are part of each CDR3. D genes are given only for firm matches. The size field is filled for only some rows; it gives once, few, many or a size class.

j_call,v_call,clone_size,d_call,cdr3_length,cdr3_nt,cdr3_aa
TRBJ2-2,TRBV5-1,NA,TRBD2,16,TGCGCCAGCAGCCCCCGGACTAGCGGGAGTGTAGGGGAGCTGTTTTTT,CASSPRTSGSVGELFF
TRBJ1-1,TRBV11-2,NA,TRBD1,14,TGTGCCAGCAGCTTTTCACAGGGGAGCACTGAAGCTTTCTTT,CASSFSQGSTEAFF
TRBJ2-7,TRBV7-2,NA,NA,13,TGTGCCAGCAGCTTAGTACGGGACACCGAGCAGTACTTC,CASSLVRDTEQYF
TRBJ1-1,TRBV2,NA,NA,14,TGTGCCAGCAACCCTCGGGAAACGGACACTGAAGCTTTCTTT,CASNPRETDTEAFF
TRBJ1-4,TRBV7-6,once,NA,15,TGTGCCAGCAGCTTAGCGTTGGGTACTAACGAAAAACTGTTTTTT,CASSLALGTNEKLFF
TRBJ1-1,TRBV7-3,NA,NA,13,TGTGCCAGCAGCTTTAGGCCCGGGACTGAAGCTTTCTTT,CASSFRPGTEAFF
TRBJ2-2,TRBV18,NA,NA,16,TGTGCCAGCTCACTGAGTCGGGTCGCGAACACCGGGGAGCTGTTTTTT,CASSLSRVANTGELFF
TRBJ2-1,TRBV30,NA,TRBD1,14,TGTGCTACTCTAGGTCCGGACAGGGGCGATGAGCAGTTCTTC,CATLGPDRGDEQFF
TRBJ1-1,TRBV5-6,NA,NA,15,TGTGCCAGCAGTTCAGGGACCCCAAGGAACACTGAAGCTTTCTTT,CASSSGTPRNTEAFF
TRBJ1-1,TRBV27,NA,NA,14,TGTGCCAGCAGTCCCCTGGGGGGTAAAGCTGAAGCTTTCTTT,CASSPLGGKAEAFF
TRBJ2-2,TRBV5-4,once,NA,14,TGTGCCAGCAGCTTGGCCTCCGTAACCGGGGAGCTGTTTTTT,CASSLASVTGELFF
TRBJ2-3,TRBV7-9,NA,NA,11,TGTGCCGGAACAGTGGCAGATACGCAGTATTTT,CAGTVADTQYF
TRBJ1-2,TRBV6-5,few,TRBD1,13,TGTGCCAGCAGACGCGACAGGGGTGGTGGCTACACCTTC,CASRRDRGGGYTF
TRBJ2-3,TRBV5-1,NA,TRBD2,17,TGCGCCAGCAGCTTGGGAGCGGGGGCACTGAGCACAGATACGCAGTATTTT,CASSLGAGALSTDTQYF
TRBJ1-5,TRBV5-1,NA,NA,14,TGCGCCAGCAGCTTGGGGCCCAGCAATCAGCCCCAGCATTTT,CASSLGPSNQPQHF
TRBJ1-3,TRBV6-6,NA,NA,14,TGTGCCAGCAGGGACGAGAAGGGCCGGAACACCATATATTTT,CASRDEKGRNTIYF
TRBJ1-2,TRBV5-6,NA,TRBD1,17,TGTGCCAGCAGCCTGACCGCGGGACAGGAGATTAACTATGGCTACACCTTC,CASSLTAGQEINYGYTF
TRBJ2-3,TRBV2,NA,TRBD2,15,TGTGCCAGGACTATGGCTAGCGGGAGTTCAGATACGCAGTATTTT,CARTMASGSSDTQYF
TRBJ1-6,TRBV27,NA,NA,14,TGTGCCAGCAGTCTCAGGGTAGGCAATTCACCCCTCCACTTT,CASSLRVGNSPLHF
TRBJ2-1,TRBV5-4,few,NA,16,TGTGCCAGCAGCTTCATGAGCGGAAGCTCCTACAATGAGCAGTTCTTC,CASSFMSGSSYNEQFF
TRBJ1-2,TRBV7-9,few,NA,15,TGTGCCAGCAGCTCAACGACCACCAGGGTTGGTGGCTACACCTTC,CASSSTTTRVGGYTF
TRBJ2-3,TRBV5-4,NA,TRBD2,16,TGTGCCAGCAGCTTGGATGGCGGGAGTGTCACAGATACGCAGTATTTT,CASSLDGGSVTDTQYF
TRBJ2-5,TRBV19,NA,NA,14,TGTGCCAGTACCTCCAGTCGGACTTCGGGTACCCAGTACTTC,CASTSSRTSGTQYF
TRBJ2-6,TRBV6-4,NA,NA,14,TGTGCCAGCAGTGAGAGCTCTGGGGCCAACGTCCTGACTTTC,CASSESSGANVLTF
TRBJ2-1,TRBV6-5,NA,TRBD1,13,TGTGCCAGCGGACAGGGCGCCTACAATGAGCAGTTCTTC,CASGQGAYNEQFF
TRBJ1-4,TRBV5-6,NA,NA,15,TGTGCCAGCAGCTCGGGGCCTATCTCGGGAGAAAAACTGTTTTTT,CASSSGPISGEKLFF
TRBJ1-4,TRBV27,NA,NA,15,TGTGCCAGCAGTCCGAGGCGAGGCCTCAATGAAAAACTGTTTTTT,CASSPRRGLNEKLFF
TRBJ2-1,TRBV7-2,NA,TRBD2,15,TGTGCCAGCAGCAGCGGCGGGGGACCCTACAATGAGCAGTTCTTC,CASSSGGGPYNEQFF
TRBJ1-5,TRBV5-6,NA,TRBD1,18,TGTGCCAGCAGCTTTTGGGTTCGACAGGGGCGCAGCAATCAGCCCCAGCATTTT,CASSFWVRQGRSNQPQHF
TRBJ1-3,TRBV5-5,NA,NA,14,TGTGCCAGCAGCTTGGTGGGAGGGCGAAACACCATATATTTT,CASSLVGGRNTIYF
TRBJ2-7,TRBV5-6,NA,TRBD2,16,TGTGCCAGCAGCTTGGGTAGCGGGGGGTTATCCTACGAGCAGTACTTC,CASSLGSGGLSYEQYF
TRBJ1-4,TRBV7-9,few,NA,12,TGTGCCAGCAGCACATCAAGGGAACGACTGTTTTTT,CASSTSRERLFF
TRBJ2-1,TRBV7-9,NA,TRBD2,16,TGTGCCAGCAGCCCACTGCGCGGGAGTACCTACAATGAGCAGTTCTTC,CASSPLRGSTYNEQFF